This TCR beta chain was observed in a study of T-cell reconstitution after alpha-beta-depleted transplantation in children. This sample's TCRbeta library carried unique molecular identifier barcodes. Each CDR3 protein is one row after TCRdb ran MiXCR on the PCR reads. This table holds 700,000 to 950,000 distinct CDR3 sequences, 16% found once. Broader study findings: Recipient T cells and thymic progenitors that survived gave rise to the high TCRbeta diversity observed at day 60 in some patients. T cells produced anew were the main source of T-cell counts and diversity one year after transplant. Several hundred graft clones that had expanded were reportedly the source of alpha-beta T cells about two months after transplant.

This clonotype was observed a few times. The antigen remains unidentified. The sample consisted of PBMCs, mostly from graft donor cells, taken 360 days after TCRalphabeta/CD19-depleted stem cell transplant. The origin of this receptor is a male patient younger than 18 who had a stem cell transplant for acute lymphoblastic leukemia, so the T cells may come from the graft donor.

For the CDR3, the DNA is TGTGCCAGCAGTGCGGCGGGCCGGGGATACAATGAGCAGTTCTTC. It is translated as CASSAAGRGYNEQFF. This chain links TRBV2 with TRBJ2-1; weak D call: TRBD2 (5 bases). Trimming removed 4 bases from V and 4 bases from J, with 14 bases in between. The CDR3 extends over 15 amino acids. Germline lookup yields CDR1 SNHLY and CDR2 FYNNEI.